Each of the 21 T cell receptor beta chains below was sequenced from the same sample in a study of metastatic and nonmetastatic thyroid tumors. Among the patients, none had received any treatment before thyroid surgery. TCRdb re-clonotyped the PCR reads via MiXCR. The data show about 23,000 clones, approximately 20% seen once. Sequencing was performed on blood. Receptor source: a female donor with papillary thyroid cancer or a benign thyroid nodule (not recorded which). Some clones in this sample may be carry-over from other donors' samples.

The chain employs TRBV18 and TRBJ2-7; no definite D call. Germline CDR1 KGHSH, CDR2 LQKENI. Trimming removed 4 bases from V and 5 bases from J, with 18 bases in between. The CDR3 is 15 amino acids. DNA for the CDR3: TGTGCCAGCTCACTCGCCGCACCCCCAGCGAACGAGCAGTACTTC. This codes for CASSLAAPPANEQYF.

The chain links TRBV27 to TRBJ2-7, with no clear D. The ends were cut back, 7 bases at V and 0 bases at J, with 16 bases in the middle. The CDR3 length is 15 residues. Germline values: CDR1 MNHEY, CDR2 SMNVEV (reference sequence). DNA for the CDR3: TGTGCCAGCATCCCCTCAGTCGGAATCTCCTACGAGCAGTACTTC. Its protein is CASIPSVGISYEQYF.

The chain is built from TRBV27 and TRBJ2-7, with 10 positions matching TRBD2. CDR3 size: 19 residues. The V gene's germline CDR1 is MNHEY and CDR2 SMNVEV (reference sequence). The ends lost 4 bases at V and 0 bases at J; junction bases unmatched: 15. The CDR3 sequence is CASSSELAGRLKSSYEQYF. For the CDR3, the DNA is TGTGCCAGCAGTTCCGAACTAGCGGGAAGACTGAAAAGCTCCTACGAGCAGTACTTC.

This clone occurred many times. V usage is TRBV2 and J usage is TRBJ2-1, with 12 bases matching TRBD1. CDR3 length equals 16 residues. J gave up 8 bases and V 8 bases, and 13 bases lay outside the gene matches. CDR1 SNHLY and CDR2 FYNNEI come from the germline V gene. CDR3: CASPERGTGGGDEQFF. CDR3 in DNA: TGTGCCAGCCCCGAGAGAGGGACAGGGGGCGGAGATGAGCAGTTCTTC.

This clone was counted at least ten times. The rearrangement uses TRBV4-3 and TRBJ1-2; D is possibly TRBD1 (6 bases). Germline V lookup: CDR1 LGHNA, CDR2 YSLEER. Trimming shortened V by 6 bases and J by 1 base, and 12 bases separated the two germline ends. The CDR3 loop spans 14 amino acids. The CDR3 sequence is CASSPDRSNYGYTF. As DNA, the CDR3 is TGCGCCAGCAGTCCCGACAGGAGTAACTATGGCTACACCTTC.

This clone was observed at least ten times. The chain uses TRBV7-2 and TRBJ1-2; 8 bases line up with TRBD1. The CDR3 extends over 14 amino acids. Per the germline V gene, CDR1 is SGHTA and CDR2 is FQGNSA. Losses at the gene ends were 4 bases for V and 8 bases for J; bases not matched to a gene: 9. CDR3 sequence: CASSSPTTGGGYTF. The CDR3 bases are TGTGCCAGCAGCTCCCCGACCACAGGGGGAGGCTACACCTTC.

This clone turned up a few times. Germline and junction disagree at one end, which may indicate a read error. The chain couples TRBV6-1 to TRBJ1-1; no firm D call. This CDR3 has 13 amino acids. The germline gives CDR1 MNHNS, CDR2 SASEGT. CDR3 nucleotide sequence: TGTGCCAGCAGCGAAGCAGAGAACACTGAAGCTTTCTTT. It is translated as CASSEAENTEAFF.

In regard to this clone: This could be a read error, since a much larger clone is one nucleotide away. A read error is likely, as this CDR3 ends without the conserved phenylalanine or tryptophan. V usage is TRBV20-1 and J usage is TRBJ2-1; 7 nucleotides match TRBD2. J gave up 0 bases and V 4 bases, and 12 bases lay outside the gene matches. Germline lookup yields CDR1 DFQATT and CDR2 SNEGSKA (reference sequence). This CDR3 contains 17 residues. This CDR3 reads CSAMIPSGHFSYNEQFL. The CDR3 nucleotides read TGCAGTGCTATGATCCCTAGCGGACACTTCTCCTACAATGAGCAGTTCCTC.

The chain recombines TRBV7-9 with TRBJ2-1; 8 bases fit TRBD2. CDR3 length equals 14 residues. After removal of 5 bases from V and 7 bases from J, the junction contained 7 bases not matched to a gene. The germline V gene has CDR1 SEHNR and CDR2 FQNEAQ (reference sequence). The CDR3 region is CASSVSREGNEQFF. The CDR3 coding sequence is TGTGCCAGCAGCGTTTCACGGGAGGGGAATGAGCAGTTCTTC.

This clone was detected many times. This chain connects TRBV10-3 to TRBJ1-3; D is unresolved. Germline V lookup: CDR1 ENHRY, CDR2 SYGVKD. V was pared by 4 bases and J by 3 bases, with 7 bases between. The CDR3 is 13 amino acids. The CDR3 sequence: CAISATSGNTIYF. The CDR3 coding sequence is TGTGCCATCAGTGCGACCAGTGGAAACACCATATATTTT.

The chain employs TRBV11-2 and TRBJ2-3; TRBD2 might be the D (7 bases). Between the trimmed V and J ends, which lost 2 bases and 0 bases, there was a span of 12 bases. The CDR3 sequence is 16 residues long. Germline V gene data show CDR1 as SGHAT and CDR2 as FQNNGV. The CDR3 sequence is CASSLIRGASTDTQYF. CDR3 in DNA: TGTGCCAGCAGCTTAATCCGGGGGGCTAGCACAGATACGCAGTATTTT. Variable domain in full (rest from reference TRBV11-2 and TRBJ2-3): EAGVAQSPRYKIIEKRQSVAFWCNPISGHATLYWYQQILGQGPKLLIQFQNNGVVDDSQLPKDRFSAERLKGVDSTLKIQPAKLEDSAVYLCASSLIRGASTDTQYFGPGTRLTVL.

This clone was detected ten times or more. This chain links TRBV27 with TRBJ2-1, with D possibly matching TRBD1 (6 bases). CDR1 and CDR2 (germline): MNHEY, SMNVEV (reference sequence). The V gene lost 4 bases and the J gene lost 2 bases, with 15 bases spanning the gap. The CDR3 consists of 16 residues. The CDR3 reads CASSSQGWVTYNEQFF. CDR3 nucleotide sequence: TGTGCCAGCAGTTCACAGGGTTGGGTGACCTACAATGAGCAGTTCTTC.

The chain carries TRBV11-2 and TRBJ2-1; D is uncertain. From germline, CDR1 is SGHAT and CDR2 FQNNGV. Trimming stripped 0 bases from V and 8 bases from J, with 11 bases between. This CDR3 region has 14 residues. CDR3 region: CASSLDGPLYEQFF. In DNA form, the CDR3 reads TGTGCCAGCAGCTTAGATGGTCCTTTATATGAGCAGTTCTTC.

By sample fraction, this clone is medium-sized (0.01 to 0.1%). DNA of the CDR3: TGTGCCAGCAGTTCATGGACAGGGAGGTCCTATGGCTACACCTTC. Translation gives CASSSWTGRSYGYTF. The rearrangement joins TRBV12-3 or TRBV12-4 to TRBJ1-2; 8 bases line up with TRBD1. J was trimmed by 4 bases and V by 4 bases; bases with no gene match: 8. The CDR3 runs 15 residues.

About this clone: A read error is possible here, since a much larger clone lies one base away. Other DNA sequences within the sample encode an identical CDR3. This chain links TRBV20-1 with TRBJ2-5; TRBD1 might be the D (6 bases). CDR1 is DFQATT, CDR2 SNEGSKA, per germline (reference sequence). The CDR3 totals 13 residues. Trimming took 6 bases from V and 1 from J, leaving 12 bases between them. CDR3 coding DNA: TGCAGTGCACGAGACAGGTCCCAAGAGACCCAGTACTTC. Its protein product is CSARDRSQETQYF.

This clone came up many times. This rearrangement joins TRBV13 to TRBJ2-1; the D gene could be TRBD1 or TRBD2 (6 bases each). V shed 5 bases and J shed 14 bases, with 19 bases lying between them. The CDR3 spans 13 residues. CDR1 is PRHDT, CDR2 FYEKMQ, per germline (reference sequence). CDR3 protein: CASSPGASEREFF. DNA for the CDR3: TGTGCCAGCAGCCCGGGGGCTAGCGAGAGGGAGTTCTTC. Full variable domain (outside the CDR3, taken from reference TRBV13 and TRBJ2-1): AAGVIQSPRHLIKEKRETATLKCYPIPRHDTVYWYQQGPGQDPQFLISFYEKMQSDKGSIPDRFSAQQFSDYHSELNMSSLELGDSALYFCASSPGASEREFFGPGTRLTVL.

CDR3 sequence: CASSDSNYGYTF. CDR3 nucleotides: TGTGCCAGCAGTGACAGTAACTATGGCTACACCTTC. The chain has TRBV6-1 and TRBJ1-2; D gene uncertain. CDR3 size: 12 residues. Trimming pared 3 bases from V and 1 base from J, leaving 3 bases between. Per the germline V gene, CDR1 is MNHNS and CDR2 is SASEGT.

This clone was observed many times. The genes are TRBV30 and TRBJ2-1; TRBD2 matches 8 bases. Per germline, CDR1 GTSNPN and CDR2 SVGIG (reference sequence). With V trimmed by 4 bases and J by 5 bases, 7 bases remained unmatched. This CDR3 is built from 14 residues. The CDR3 DNA follows: TGTGCCTGGACCCGGGGGGGTTCTGACAATGAGCAGTTCTTC. This encodes CAWTRGGSDNEQFF.

This clone was counted at least ten times. This chain uses TRBV19 with TRBJ1-6; no clear D gene. The germline V and J ends were trimmed by 3 bases and 6 bases, with 15 bases remaining between them. Per germline, CDR1 LNHDA and CDR2 SQIVND (reference sequence). CDR3 length equals 16 residues. The CDR3 DNA follows: TGTGCCAGTAGTATTTTCCTACAGCCAGCTAATTCACCCCTCCACTTT. Its protein is CASSIFLQPANSPLHF.

This clone was found many times. A read error may explain this, as a much larger clone is one base away. CDR3 region: CASSPRHGVFEEALF. The CDR3 DNA sequence: TGCGCCAGCAGCCCCCGGCACGGGGTATTTGAGGAAGCTCTCTTT. The chain employs TRBV4-3 and TRBJ1-1; D is ambiguous. The CDR3 spans 15 residues. Germline V gene data show CDR1 as LGHNA and CDR2 as YSLEER.

J is TRBJ2-6 and V is TRBV6-1; tentatively, D is TRBD1 (6 bases). The CDR3 runs to 16 residues. CDR1 is MNHNS, CDR2 SASEGT, per germline. V lost 2 bases, J lost 1 base, and 9 bases lay in between. This CDR3 reads CASSEQQGSGANVLTF. DNA of the CDR3: TGTGCCAGCAGTGAACAACAGGGTTCTGGGGCCAACGTCCTGACTTTC.